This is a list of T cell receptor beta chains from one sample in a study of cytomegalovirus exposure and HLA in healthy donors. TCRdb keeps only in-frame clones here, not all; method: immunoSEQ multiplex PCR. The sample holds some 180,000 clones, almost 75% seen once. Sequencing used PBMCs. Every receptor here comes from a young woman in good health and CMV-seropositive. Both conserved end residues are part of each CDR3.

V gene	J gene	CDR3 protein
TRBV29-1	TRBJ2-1	CSVFRTSGVNEQFF
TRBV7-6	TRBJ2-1	CASSQTGYNEQFF
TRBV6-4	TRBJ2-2	CASSSGGGTGELFF
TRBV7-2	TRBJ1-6	CASSFGGQGNSPLHF
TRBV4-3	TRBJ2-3	CASSQDSGQGTDTQYF
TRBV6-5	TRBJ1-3	CASSYSGGGSGNTIYF
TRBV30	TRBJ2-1	CAWSVPNLREQFF
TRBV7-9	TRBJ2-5	CASSPSAEETQYF
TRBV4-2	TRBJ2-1	CASSQVGSGGVTEQFF
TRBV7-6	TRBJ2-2	CASSPEGWPGGELFF
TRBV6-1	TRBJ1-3	CAIGRQGLGGNTIYF
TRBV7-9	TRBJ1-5	CASSLDRVGNQPQHF
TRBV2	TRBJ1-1	CASRAAEEAFF
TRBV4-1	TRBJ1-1	CASSQERTINEAFF
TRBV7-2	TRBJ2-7	CASSDRLGNEQYF
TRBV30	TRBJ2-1	CAWSGVAGGSPRSYNEQFF
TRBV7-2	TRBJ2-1	CATKELGPEQFF
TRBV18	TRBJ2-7	CASSKTGQGVYEQYF
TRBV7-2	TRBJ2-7	CASSPQGGVNEQYF
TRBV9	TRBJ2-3	CASSPGTGDTQYF
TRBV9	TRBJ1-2	CASSVWEGYTF
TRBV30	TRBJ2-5	CAWSVSRGGWETQYF
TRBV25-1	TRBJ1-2	CASSESVARTGGDYGYTF
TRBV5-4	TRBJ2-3	CASRDGGSSTDTQYF
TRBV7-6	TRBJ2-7	CASSLTDSSYEQYF
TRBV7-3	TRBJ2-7	CASSLTRGEQYF
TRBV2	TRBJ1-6	CASSDTNSPLHF
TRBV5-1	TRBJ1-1	CASSPKGQGGLGAFF